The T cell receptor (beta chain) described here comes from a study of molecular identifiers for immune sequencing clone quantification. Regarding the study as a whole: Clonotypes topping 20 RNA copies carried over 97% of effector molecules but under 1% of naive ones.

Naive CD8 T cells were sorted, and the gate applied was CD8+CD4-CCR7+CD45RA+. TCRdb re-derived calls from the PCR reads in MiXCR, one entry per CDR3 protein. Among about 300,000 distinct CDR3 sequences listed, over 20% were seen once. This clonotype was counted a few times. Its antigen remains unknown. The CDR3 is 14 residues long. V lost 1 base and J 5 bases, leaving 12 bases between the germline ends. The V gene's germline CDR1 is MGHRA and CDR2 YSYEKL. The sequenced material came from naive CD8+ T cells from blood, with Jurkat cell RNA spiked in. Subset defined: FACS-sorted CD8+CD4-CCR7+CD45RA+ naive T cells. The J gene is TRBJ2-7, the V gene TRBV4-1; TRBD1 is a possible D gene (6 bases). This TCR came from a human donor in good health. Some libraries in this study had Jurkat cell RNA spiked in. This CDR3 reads CASSQVGSGDEQYF. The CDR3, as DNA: TGCGCCAGCAGCCAAGTAGGGTCAGGGGACGAGCAGTACTTC.